This entry lists 4 T cell receptor beta chains sequenced from one sample in a study of blood T cells in healthy people across ages. Primers used in a second PCR of roughly 6 to 12 cycles were a sample-barcoded 5' primer and a J-beta primer mix. TCRdb reprocessed the 5' RACE reads via MiXCR and lists one record per CDR3 protein. The repertoire holds more than 1,400,000 distinct CDR3 sequences, 42% seen once, with approximately 7.9% in the top ten. The sequenced sample was blood. These receptors all come from a woman under 30 in good health.

This chain uses TRBV4-1 with TRBJ1-5; a weak D match, TRBD1 (6 bases). Germline V gene lookup returns CDR1 MGHRA and CDR2 YSYEKL. The CDR3 loop spans 16 amino acids. V lost 1 base and J lost 1, with 11 bases in between. As DNA, the CDR3 is TGCGCCAGCAGCCAAGGACAGGATCGGAGCAATCAGCCCCAGCATTTT. Encoded protein: CASSQGQDRSNQPQHF.

This chain links TRBV4-2 with TRBJ2-2; D is possibly TRBD1 (5 bases). Germline V CDR1 and CDR2: LGHNA, YNFKEQ. V was shortened by 0 bases and J by 7 bases, with 15 bases between the two germline ends. The CDR3 is made up of 16 amino acids. CDR3: CASSQDPASGFGELFF. Here the CDR3 DNA reads TGTGCCAGCAGCCAAGATCCGGCGTCAGGGTTCGGGGAGCTGTTTTTT.

A few counts support this clonotype. The chain uses TRBV6-5 and TRBJ1-2, with D uncertain. V shed 7 bases and J shed 4 bases, with 10 bases lying between them. The CDR3 consists of 12 residues. Germline lookup yields CDR1 MNHEY and CDR2 SVGAGI. CDR3 amino acids: CASTQGSYGYTF. Here the CDR3 DNA reads TGTGCCAGCACCCAAGGTTCCTATGGCTACACCTTC.

The rearrangement links TRBV27 to TRBJ2-3, with a tentative D call TRBD2 (7 bases). Germline V lookup: CDR1 MNHEY, CDR2 SMNVEV (reference sequence). The CDR3 has 16 residues. V was trimmed by 0 bases and J by 9 bases, leaving 19 bases between them. The CDR3 region has the DNA TGTGCCAGCAGTTTATCGCGCGGGGGCGCCGGTTCAACGCAGTATTTT. This gives the protein CASSLSRGGAGSTQYF.